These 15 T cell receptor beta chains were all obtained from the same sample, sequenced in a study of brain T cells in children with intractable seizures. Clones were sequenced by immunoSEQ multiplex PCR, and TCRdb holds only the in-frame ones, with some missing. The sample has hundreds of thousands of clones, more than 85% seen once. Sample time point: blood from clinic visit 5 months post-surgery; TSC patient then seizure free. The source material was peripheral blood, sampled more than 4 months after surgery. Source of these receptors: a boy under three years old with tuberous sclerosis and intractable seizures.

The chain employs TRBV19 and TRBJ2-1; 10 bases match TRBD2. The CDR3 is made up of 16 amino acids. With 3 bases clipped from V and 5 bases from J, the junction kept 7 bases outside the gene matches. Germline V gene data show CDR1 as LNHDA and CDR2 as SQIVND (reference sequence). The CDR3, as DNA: TGTGCCAGTAGTATGCCTAGCGGGGGAACAAACAATGAGCAGTTCTTC. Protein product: CASSMPSGGTNNEQFF.

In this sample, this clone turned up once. The CDR3 DNA reads TGCGCCAGCAGCTTTGGCGACAAAAACATTCAGTACTTC. It codes for CASSFGDKNIQYF. V is TRBV5-1 and J is TRBJ2-4; D not certain. The V and J ends lost 2 bases and 3 bases respectively, with 6 bases between them. Germline V gene data show CDR1 as SGHRS and CDR2 as YFSETQ. CDR3 length: 13 amino acids.

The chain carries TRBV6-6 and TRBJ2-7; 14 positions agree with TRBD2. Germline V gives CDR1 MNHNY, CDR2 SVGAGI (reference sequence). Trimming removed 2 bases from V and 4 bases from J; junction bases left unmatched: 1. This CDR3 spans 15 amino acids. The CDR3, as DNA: TGTGCCAGCAGTTACGGGACTAGCGGGAGTTACGAGCAGTACTTC. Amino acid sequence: CASSYGTSGSYEQYF.

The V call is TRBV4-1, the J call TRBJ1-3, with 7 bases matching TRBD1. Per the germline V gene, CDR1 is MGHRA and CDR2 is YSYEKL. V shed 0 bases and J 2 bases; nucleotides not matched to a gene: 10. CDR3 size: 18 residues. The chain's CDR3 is CASSQELTGEVPGNTIYF. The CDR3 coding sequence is TGCGCCAGCAGCCAAGAGCTCACAGGGGAAGTTCCTGGAAACACCATATATTTT.

The CDR3 loop reads CASSQDTGNDEQYF. The DNA of the CDR3 is TGTGCCAGCAGCCAAGACACAGGGAACGACGAGCAGTACTTC. This chain joins TRBV3-1 (or the pseudogene TRBV3-2) and TRBJ2-7; possibly TRBD1 for D (6 bases). The germline gives CDR1 LGHDT, CDR2 YNNKEL (reference sequence). Trimming took off 0 bases at V and 5 bases at J, with 11 bases between the two ends. CDR3 length: 14 residues.

The chain's CDR3 is CASSWWGSGSNEQFF. The CDR3 DNA sequence: TGCGCCAGCAGCTGGTGGGGTAGCGGGAGCAATGAGCAGTTCTTC. J is TRBJ2-1 and V is TRBV5-1; 9 bases match TRBD2. CDR1 is SGHRS and CDR2 is YFSETQ in the germline V gene. V lost 3 bases to trimming and J lost 6 bases; unmatched junction nucleotides: 7. This CDR3 is built from 15 residues. The variable domain in full, completed from reference TRBV5-1 and TRBJ2-1, reads KAGVTQTPRYLIKTRGQQVTLSCSPISGHRSVSWYQQTPGQGLQFLFEYFSETQRNKGNFPGRFSGRQFSNSRSEMNVSTLELGDSALYLCASSWWGSGSNEQFFGPGTRLTVL.

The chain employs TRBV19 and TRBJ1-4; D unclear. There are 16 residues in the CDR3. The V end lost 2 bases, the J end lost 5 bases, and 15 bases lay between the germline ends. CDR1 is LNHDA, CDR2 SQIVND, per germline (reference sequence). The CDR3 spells CASSILGTGRNEKLFF. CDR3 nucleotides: TGTGCCAGTAGTATACTTGGAACTGGGCGGAATGAAAAACTGTTTTTT.

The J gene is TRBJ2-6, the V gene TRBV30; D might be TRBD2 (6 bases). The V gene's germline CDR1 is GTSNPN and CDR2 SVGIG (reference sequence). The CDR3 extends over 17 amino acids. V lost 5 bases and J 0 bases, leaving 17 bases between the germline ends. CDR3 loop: CAWGNRGGSSGANVLTF. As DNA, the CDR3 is TGTGCCTGGGGTAATAGGGGAGGTTCCTCTGGGGCCAACGTCCTGACTTTC.

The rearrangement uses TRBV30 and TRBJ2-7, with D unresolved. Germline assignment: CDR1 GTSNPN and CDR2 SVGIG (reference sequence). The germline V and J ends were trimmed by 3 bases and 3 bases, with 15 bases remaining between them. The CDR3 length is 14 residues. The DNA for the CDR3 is TGTGCCTGGAGAATGACCGGGCCCTACTACGAGCAGTACTTC. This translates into CAWRMTGPYYEQYF.

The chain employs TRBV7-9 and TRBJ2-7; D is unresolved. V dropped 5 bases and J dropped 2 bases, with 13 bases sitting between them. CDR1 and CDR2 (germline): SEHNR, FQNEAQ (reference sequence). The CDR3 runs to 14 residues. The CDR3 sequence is CASSNRNGAYEQYF. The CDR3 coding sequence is TGTGCCAGCAGCAATAGGAACGGCGCCTACGAGCAGTACTTC.

CDR3 loop: CASSLRRGEQYF. Written as DNA, the CDR3 is TGTGCCAGCAGCCTCAGGAGGGGAGAGCAGTACTTC. The chain employs TRBV7-3 and TRBJ2-7; a weak D match, TRBD2 (6 bases). The germline CDR1 and CDR2 sequences are SGHTA and FQGTGA. The ends were cut back, 5 bases at V and 7 bases at J, with 12 bases in the middle. This CDR3 region has 12 residues.

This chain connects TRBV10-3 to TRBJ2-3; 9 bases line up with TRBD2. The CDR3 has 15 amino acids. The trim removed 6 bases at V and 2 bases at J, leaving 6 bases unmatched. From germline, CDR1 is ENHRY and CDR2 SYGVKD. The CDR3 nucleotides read TGTGCCATCAGCATTAGCGGGGGACTCACAGATACGCAGTATTTT. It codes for CAISISGGLTDTQYF.

The CDR3 region is CAWRQVRSSYIFYNEQFF. The CDR3 DNA follows: TGTGCCTGGAGACAGGTTAGGTCATCCTATATCTTCTACAATGAGCAGTTCTTC. V is TRBV30 and J is TRBJ2-1; D might be TRBD1 (5 bases). The CDR3 is 18 amino acids. In germline, CDR1 is GTSNPN, CDR2 SVGIG (reference sequence). Trimming stripped 3 bases from V and 3 bases from J, with 24 bases between.

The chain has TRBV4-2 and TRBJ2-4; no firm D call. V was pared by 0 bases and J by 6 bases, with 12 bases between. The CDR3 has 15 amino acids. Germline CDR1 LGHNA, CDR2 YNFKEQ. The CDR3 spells CASSQDLTAPNIQYF. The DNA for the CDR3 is TGTGCCAGCAGCCAAGATCTTACGGCCCCAAACATTCAGTACTTC.

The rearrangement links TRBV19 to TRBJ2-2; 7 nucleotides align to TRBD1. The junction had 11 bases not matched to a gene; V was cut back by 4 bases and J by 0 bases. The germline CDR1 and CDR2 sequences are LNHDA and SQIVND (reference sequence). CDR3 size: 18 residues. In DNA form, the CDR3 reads TGTGCCAGTAGTAACCGGGACAGCTACTTTGCGAACACCGGGGAGCTGTTTTTT. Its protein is CASSNRDSYFANTGELFF.